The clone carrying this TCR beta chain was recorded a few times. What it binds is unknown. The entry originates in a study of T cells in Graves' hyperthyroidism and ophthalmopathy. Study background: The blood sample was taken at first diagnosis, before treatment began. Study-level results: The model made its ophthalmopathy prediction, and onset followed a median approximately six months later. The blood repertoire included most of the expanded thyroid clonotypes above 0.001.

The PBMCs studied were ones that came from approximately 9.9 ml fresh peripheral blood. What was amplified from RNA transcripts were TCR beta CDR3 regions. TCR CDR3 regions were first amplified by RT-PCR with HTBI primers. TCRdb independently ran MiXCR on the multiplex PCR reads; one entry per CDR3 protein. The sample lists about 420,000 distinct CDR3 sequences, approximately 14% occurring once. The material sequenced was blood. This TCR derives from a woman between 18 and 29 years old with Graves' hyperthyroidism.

The CDR3 protein is CASSQEGGDTQYF. The CDR3 DNA follows: TGCGCCAGCAGCCAAGAAGGTGGCGATACGCAGTATTTT. This chain uses TRBV4-1 with TRBJ2-3; D call uncertain. The CDR3 sequence is 13 residues long. CDR1 is MGHRA and CDR2 is YSYEKL in the germline V gene. V was clipped by 0 bases and J by 6 bases, with 7 bases between them.